This T cell receptor beta chain was recorded in a study of cytotoxic CD8 clonotypes in ibrutinib-treated CLL. Study-level background: Responses: roughly 25 partial, 2 complete; after median about 70 months, around 15 stayed remitted, around 12 progressed.

The assay was immunoSEQ multiplex PCR, and TCRdb's table has in-frame clones only and misses some. The sample yields approximately 320,000 clones, about 61% seen once. Between the trimmed V and J ends, which lost 10 bases and 0 bases, there was a span of 10 bases. The CDR3 is 14 residues long. This TCR was sampled from a human donor with chronic lymphocytic leukemia. Source: PBMCs, taken after 36 months of ibrutinib treatment. The V gene is TRBV23-1, the J gene TRBJ2-6; D is unclear. TRBV23-1 is an open reading frame whose function is uncertain. CDR3 nucleotide sequence: TGCGCCAACTGGGCCCGCTCTGGGGCCAACGTCCTGACTTTC. Translating it yields CANWARSGANVLTF.